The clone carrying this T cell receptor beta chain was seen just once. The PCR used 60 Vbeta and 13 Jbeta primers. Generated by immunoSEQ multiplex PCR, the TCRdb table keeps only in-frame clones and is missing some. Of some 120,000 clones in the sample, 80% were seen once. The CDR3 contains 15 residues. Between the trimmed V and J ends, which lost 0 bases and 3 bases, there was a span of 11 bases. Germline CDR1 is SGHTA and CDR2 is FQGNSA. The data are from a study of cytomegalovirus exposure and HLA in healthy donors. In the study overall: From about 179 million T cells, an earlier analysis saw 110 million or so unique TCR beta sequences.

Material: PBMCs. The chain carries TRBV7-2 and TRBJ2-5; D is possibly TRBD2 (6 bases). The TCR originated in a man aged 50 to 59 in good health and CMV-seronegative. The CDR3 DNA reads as TGTGCCAGCAGCTTAGCCGGGAGAGTCGAAGAGACCCAGTACTTC. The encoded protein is CASSLAGRVEETQYF. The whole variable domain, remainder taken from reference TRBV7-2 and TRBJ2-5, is GAGVSQSPSNKVTEKGKDVELRCDPISGHTALYWYRQSLGQGLEFLIYFQGNSAPDKSGLPSDRFSAERTGGSVSTLTIQRTQQEDSAVYLCASSLAGRVEETQYFGPGTRLLVL.